The entry that follows covers one T cell receptor beta chain sequence. What it recognizes is unknown. Sequencing used cDNA as its template, made by extracting RNA and reverse transcribing it. The method was immunoSEQ multiplex PCR; TCRdb's version includes in-frame clones alone and lacks a portion of them. The profile shows around 200,000 clones, roughly three fifths of them singletons. The CDR3 consists of 13 residues. V shed 4 bases and J 2 bases; nucleotides not matched to a gene: 1. CDR1 and CDR2 (germline): MNHEY, SVGAGI. The data originate from a study of CD8+ T cells in alopecia areata. Findings and caveats of the study: Sequencing of scalp samples also captures resident alphabeta T cells of normal skin. Shared TCR sequences were less clear between patients than in mice, possibly partly from HLA diversity.

Treatment described: oral pan-JAK inhibitor, 5-10 mg twice daily. It was from alopecia areata patients that lesional scalp punch biopsies and peripheral blood were collected. PBMCs served as the source from which CD4+ and CD8+ T cells were sorted. This clonotype was obtained from a human donor with alopecia areata. The sequencing here drew on CD4+ T cells sorted from blood, taken at week 4, from a patient treated with tofacitinib. The rearrangement uses TRBV6-5 and TRBJ2-5; 7 bases align to TRBD1. The CDR3 DNA is TGTGCCAGCAGTTGGGGACAGCAAGAGACCCAGTACTTC. Protein sequence: CASSWGQQETQYF.